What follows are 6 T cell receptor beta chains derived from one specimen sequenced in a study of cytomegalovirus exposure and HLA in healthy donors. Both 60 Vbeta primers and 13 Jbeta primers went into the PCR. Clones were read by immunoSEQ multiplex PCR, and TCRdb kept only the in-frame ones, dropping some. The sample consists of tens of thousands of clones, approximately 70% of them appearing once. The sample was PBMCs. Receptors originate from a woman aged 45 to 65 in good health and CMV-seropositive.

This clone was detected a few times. This CDR3 is CASSLEVTPFNEQFF. Here the CDR3 DNA reads TGTGCCAGCAGCTTAGAGGTGACACCATTCAATGAGCAGTTCTTC. J is TRBJ2-1 and V is TRBV11-2; D is ambiguous. The CDR3 extends over 15 amino acids. Germline CDR1 and CDR2: SGHAT and FQNNGV. Trimming cost V 0 bases and J 6 bases, with 12 bases left between them.

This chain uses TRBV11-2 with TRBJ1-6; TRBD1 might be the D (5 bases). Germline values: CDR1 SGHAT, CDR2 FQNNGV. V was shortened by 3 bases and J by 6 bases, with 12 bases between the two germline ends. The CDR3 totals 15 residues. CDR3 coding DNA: TGTGCCAGCAGCTTGGAGAGGCAGGGTAATTCACCCCTCCACTTT. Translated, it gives CASSLERQGNSPLHF.

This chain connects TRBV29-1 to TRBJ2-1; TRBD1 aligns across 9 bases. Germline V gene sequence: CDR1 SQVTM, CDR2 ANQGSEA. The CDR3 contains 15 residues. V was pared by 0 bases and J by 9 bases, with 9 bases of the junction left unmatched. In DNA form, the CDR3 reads TGCAGCGTTGAAGATTCGGGACAGGGCGACTCTGAGCAGTTCTTC. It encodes CSVEDSGQGDSEQFF.

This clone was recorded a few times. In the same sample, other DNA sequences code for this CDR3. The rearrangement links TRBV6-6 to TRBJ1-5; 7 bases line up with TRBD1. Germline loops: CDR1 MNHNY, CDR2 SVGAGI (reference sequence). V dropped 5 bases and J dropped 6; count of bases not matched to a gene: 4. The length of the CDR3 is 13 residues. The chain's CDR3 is CASSTGEGQPQHF. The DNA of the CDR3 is TGTGCCAGCAGTACAGGGGAAGGTCAGCCCCAGCATTTT.

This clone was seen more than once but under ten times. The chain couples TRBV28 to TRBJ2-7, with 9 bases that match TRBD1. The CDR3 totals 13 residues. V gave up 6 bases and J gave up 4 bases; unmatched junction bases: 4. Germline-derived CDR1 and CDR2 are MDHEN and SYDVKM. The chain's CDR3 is CASRTGGGYEQYF. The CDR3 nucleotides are TGTGCCAGCAGAACAGGGGGCGGTTACGAGCAGTACTTC.

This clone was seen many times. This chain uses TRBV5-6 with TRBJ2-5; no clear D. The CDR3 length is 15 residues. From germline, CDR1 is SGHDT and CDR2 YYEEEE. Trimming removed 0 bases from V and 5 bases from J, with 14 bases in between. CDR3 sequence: CASSLAFPLEETQYF. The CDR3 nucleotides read TGTGCCAGCAGCTTGGCTTTCCCCCTCGAGGAGACCCAGTACTTC.